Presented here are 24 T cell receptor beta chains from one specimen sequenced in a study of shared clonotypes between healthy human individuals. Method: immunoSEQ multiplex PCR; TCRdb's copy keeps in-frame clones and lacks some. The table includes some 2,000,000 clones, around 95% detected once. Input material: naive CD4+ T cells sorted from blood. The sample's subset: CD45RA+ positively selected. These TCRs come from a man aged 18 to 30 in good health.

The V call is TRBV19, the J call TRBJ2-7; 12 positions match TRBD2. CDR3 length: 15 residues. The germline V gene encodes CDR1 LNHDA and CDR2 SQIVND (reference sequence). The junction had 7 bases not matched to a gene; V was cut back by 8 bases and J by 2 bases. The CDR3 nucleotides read TGTGCCAGTGGAGAAGGACTAGCGGGGACCTACGAGCAGTACTTC. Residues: CASGEGLAGTYEQYF.

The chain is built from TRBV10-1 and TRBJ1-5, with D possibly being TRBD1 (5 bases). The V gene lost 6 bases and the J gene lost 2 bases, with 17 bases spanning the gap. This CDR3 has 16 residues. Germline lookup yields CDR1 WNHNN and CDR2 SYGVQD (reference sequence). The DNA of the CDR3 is TGCGCCAGCAGCGAGGTGACGGGGGTCGGCAATCAGCCCCAGCATTTT. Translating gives CASSEVTGVGNQPQHF.

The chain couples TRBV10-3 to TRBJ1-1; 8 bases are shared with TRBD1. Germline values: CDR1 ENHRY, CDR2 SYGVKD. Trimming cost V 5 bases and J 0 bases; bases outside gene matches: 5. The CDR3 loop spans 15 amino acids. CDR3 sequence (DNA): TGTGCCATCAGTTCGGACAGGGTCCTGAACACTGAAGCTTTCTTT. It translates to CAISSDRVLNTEAFF.

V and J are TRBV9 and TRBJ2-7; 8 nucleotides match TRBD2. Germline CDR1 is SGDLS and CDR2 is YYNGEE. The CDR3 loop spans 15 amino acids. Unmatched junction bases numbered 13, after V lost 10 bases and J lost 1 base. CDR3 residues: CASAWGSGGSYEQYF. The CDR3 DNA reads TGTGCCTCCGCCTGGGGGAGCGGGGGATCCTACGAGCAGTACTTC.

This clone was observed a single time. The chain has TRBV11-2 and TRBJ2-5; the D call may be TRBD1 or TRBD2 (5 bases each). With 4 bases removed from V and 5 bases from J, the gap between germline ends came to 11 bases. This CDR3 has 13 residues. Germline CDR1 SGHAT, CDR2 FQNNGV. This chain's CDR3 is CASSYGDGETQYF. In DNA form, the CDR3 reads TGTGCCAGCAGCTACGGGGACGGTGAGACCCAGTACTTC.

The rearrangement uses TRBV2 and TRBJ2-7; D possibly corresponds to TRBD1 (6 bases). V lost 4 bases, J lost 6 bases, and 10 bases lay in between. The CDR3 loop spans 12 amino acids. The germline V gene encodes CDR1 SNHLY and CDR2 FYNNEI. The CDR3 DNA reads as TGTGCCAGCAGTGTACAGGGAACCGAGCAGTACTTC. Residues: CASSVQGTEQYF.

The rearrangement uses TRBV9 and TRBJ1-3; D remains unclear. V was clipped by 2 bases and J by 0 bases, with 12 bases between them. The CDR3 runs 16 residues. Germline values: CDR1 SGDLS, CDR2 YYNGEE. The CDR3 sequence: CASSVSELTSGNTIYF. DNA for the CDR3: TGTGCCAGCAGCGTCTCAGAGCTTACCTCTGGAAACACCATATATTTT.

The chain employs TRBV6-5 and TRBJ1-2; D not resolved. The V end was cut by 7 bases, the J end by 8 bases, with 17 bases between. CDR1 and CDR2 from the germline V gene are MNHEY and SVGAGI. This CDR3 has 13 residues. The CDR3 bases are TGTGCCAGCAAAGGTGTAAACGCGGGAGGCTACACCTTC. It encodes CASKGVNAGGYTF.

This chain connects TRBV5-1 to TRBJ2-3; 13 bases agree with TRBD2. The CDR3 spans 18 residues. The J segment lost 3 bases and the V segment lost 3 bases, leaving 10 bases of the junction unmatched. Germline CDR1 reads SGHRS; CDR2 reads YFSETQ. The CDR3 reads CASSSTGTSGEGTDTQYF. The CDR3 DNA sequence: TGCGCCAGCAGCTCAACCGGGACTAGCGGGGAGGGGACAGATACGCAGTATTTT.

CDR3 bases: TGTGCCAGCGGCCAGGGGCGGACGAACACCGGGGAGCTGTTTTTT. Protein sequence: CASGQGRTNTGELFF. The chain links TRBV6-5 to TRBJ2-2; D might be TRBD1 (6 bases). The V end lost 8 bases, the J end lost 0 bases, and 13 bases lay between the germline ends. CDR3 length: 15 amino acids. CDR1 and CDR2 (germline): MNHEY, SVGAGI.

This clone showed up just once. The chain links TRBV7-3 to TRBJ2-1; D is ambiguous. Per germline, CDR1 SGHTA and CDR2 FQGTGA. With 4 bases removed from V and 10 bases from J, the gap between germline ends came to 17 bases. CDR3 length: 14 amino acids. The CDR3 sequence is CASSSLGNPQEQFF. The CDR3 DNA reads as TGTGCCAGCAGCTCCCTAGGGAACCCCCAGGAGCAGTTCTTC.

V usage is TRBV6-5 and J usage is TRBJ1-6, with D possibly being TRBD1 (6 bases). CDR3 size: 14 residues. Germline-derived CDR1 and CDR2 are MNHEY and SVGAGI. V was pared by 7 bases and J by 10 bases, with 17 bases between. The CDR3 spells CASTRSRGESPLHF. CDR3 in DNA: TGTGCCAGCACTAGGAGCAGGGGTGAGTCACCCCTCCACTTT.

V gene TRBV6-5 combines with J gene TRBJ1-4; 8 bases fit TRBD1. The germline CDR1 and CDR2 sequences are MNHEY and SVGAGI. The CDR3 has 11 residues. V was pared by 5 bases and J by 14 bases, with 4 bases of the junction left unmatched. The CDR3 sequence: CASSEAGGLFF. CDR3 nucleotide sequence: TGTGCCAGCAGTGAAGCAGGGGGCCTGTTTTTT.

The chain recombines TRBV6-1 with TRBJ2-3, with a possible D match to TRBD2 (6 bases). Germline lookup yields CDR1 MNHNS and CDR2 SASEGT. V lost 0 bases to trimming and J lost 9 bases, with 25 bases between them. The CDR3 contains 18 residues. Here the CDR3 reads CASSEARLGSLGGGTQYF. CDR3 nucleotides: TGTGCCAGCAGTGAAGCGCGTCTCGGGAGCCTCGGGGGTGGAACGCAGTATTTT.

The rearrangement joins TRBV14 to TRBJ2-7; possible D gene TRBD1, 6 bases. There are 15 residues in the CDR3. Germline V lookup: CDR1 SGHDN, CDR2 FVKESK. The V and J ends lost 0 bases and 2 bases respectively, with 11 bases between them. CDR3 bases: TGTGCCAGCAGCCAAGAAAACAGGGACACCTACGAGCAGTACTTC. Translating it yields CASSQENRDTYEQYF.

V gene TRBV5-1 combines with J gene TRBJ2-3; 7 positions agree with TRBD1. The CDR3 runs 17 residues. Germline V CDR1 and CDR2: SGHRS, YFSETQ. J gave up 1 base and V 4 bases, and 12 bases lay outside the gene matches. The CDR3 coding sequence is TGCGCCAGCAGCGCCGGAGAACAGGGGAGAGGCACAGATACGCAGTATTTT. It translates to CASSAGEQGRGTDTQYF.

This chain's CDR3 is CASSTNSAQETQYF. The CDR3 DNA is TGCGCCAGCAGTACCAACAGTGCCCAAGAGACCCAGTACTTC. V and J are TRBV5-1 and TRBJ2-5; D is uncertain. V was shortened by 5 bases and J by 1 base, with 12 bases between the two germline ends. CDR1 is SGHRS and CDR2 is YFSETQ in the germline V gene. The CDR3 runs 14 residues.

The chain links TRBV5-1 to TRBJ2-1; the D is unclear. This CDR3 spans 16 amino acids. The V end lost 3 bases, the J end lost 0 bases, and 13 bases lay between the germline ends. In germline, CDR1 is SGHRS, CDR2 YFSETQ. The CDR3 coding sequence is TGCGCCAGCAGCTCTGTCCACCAACCCTCCTACAATGAGCAGTTCTTC. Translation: CASSSVHQPSYNEQFF. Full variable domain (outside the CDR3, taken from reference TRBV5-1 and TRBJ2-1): KAGVTQTPRYLIKTRGQQVTLSCSPISGHRSVSWYQQTPGQGLQFLFEYFSETQRNKGNFPGRFSGRQFSNSRSEMNVSTLELGDSALYLCASSSVHQPSYNEQFFGPGTRLTVL.

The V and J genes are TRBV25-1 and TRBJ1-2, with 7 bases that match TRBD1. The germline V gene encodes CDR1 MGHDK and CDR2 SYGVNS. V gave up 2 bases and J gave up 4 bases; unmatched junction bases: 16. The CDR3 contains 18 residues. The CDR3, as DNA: TGTGCCAGCAGTGAAGAGGGGACAGTGGGGATTTGGGGCTATGGCTACACCTTC. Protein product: CASSEEGTVGIWGYGYTF.

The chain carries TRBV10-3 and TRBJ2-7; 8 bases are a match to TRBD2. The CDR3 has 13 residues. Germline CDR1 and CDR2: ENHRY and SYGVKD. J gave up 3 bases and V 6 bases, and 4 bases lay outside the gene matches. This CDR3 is CAISRSGNYEQYF. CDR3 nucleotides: TGTGCCATCAGCCGTAGCGGGAACTACGAGCAGTACTTC.

In DNA form, the CDR3 reads TGTGCCAGCAGCCAAGATCTCCTCAGGGGGGCGCGAGACTATGGCTACACCTTC. It translates to CASSQDLLRGARDYGYTF. The chain links TRBV4-2 to TRBJ1-2; 7 nucleotides match TRBD1. The CDR3 spans 18 residues. The V gene's germline CDR1 is LGHNA and CDR2 YNFKEQ. V gave up 0 bases and J gave up 3 bases; unmatched junction bases: 13.

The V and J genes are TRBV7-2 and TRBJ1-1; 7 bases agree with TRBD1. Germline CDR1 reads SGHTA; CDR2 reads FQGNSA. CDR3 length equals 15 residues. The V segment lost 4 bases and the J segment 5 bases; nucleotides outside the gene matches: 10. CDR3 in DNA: TGTGCCAGCAGCTCAGTCGCAGGGGGATGGACTGAAGCTTTCTTT. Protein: CASSSVAGGWTEAFF.

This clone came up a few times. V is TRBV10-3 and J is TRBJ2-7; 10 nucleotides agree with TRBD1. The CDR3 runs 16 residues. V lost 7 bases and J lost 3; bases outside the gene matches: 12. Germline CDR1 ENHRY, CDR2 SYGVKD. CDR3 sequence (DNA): TGTGCCATCACCGATAGTGCGGGACAGGGGATCTACGAGCAGTACTTC. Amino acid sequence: CAITDSAGQGIYEQYF.

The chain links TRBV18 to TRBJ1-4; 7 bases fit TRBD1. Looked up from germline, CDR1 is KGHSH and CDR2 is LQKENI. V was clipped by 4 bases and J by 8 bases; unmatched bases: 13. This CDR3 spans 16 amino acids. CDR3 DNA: TGTGCCAGCTCACGATTGACCGGGACAGAGGGCGAAAAACTGTTTTTT. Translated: CASSRLTGTEGEKLFF.